The rows below give T cell receptor beta chains drawn from one sample of a study of tumor-infiltrating lymphocytes in primary liver carcinoma. MiXCR was run by TCRdb on the multiplex PCR reads, yielding one entry per CDR3 protein. Of just under 95,000 distinct CDR3 sequences listed, around 68% are singletons. Sequencing input: tumor-adjacent normal liver tissue. All receptors derive from a man aged 35-49 years with primary liver carcinoma and hepatitis B virus infection. Each CDR3 is given with its conserved first and last residue. The order of the fields is D gene, V gene, clone size, J gene, CDR3 DNA, CDR3 protein. The D gene is left open where the match is weak. The listing skips clone size in some rows; elsewhere it reads once, few, many or a size class.

.	TRBV11-2	.	TRBJ1-1	TGTGCCAGCGGCTCAGTTCCGGTTTTGAACACTGAAGCTTTCTTT	CASGSVPVLNTEAFF
TRBD1	TRBV12-3/TRBV12-4	.	TRBJ1-4	TGTGCCGGCAGACCATTACCGGGACAGGCGAATGAAAAACTGTCTTTT	CAGRPLPGQANEKLSF
.	TRBV4-1	many	TRBJ2-3	TGCGCCAGCAGCCAAGATAGGGGGAGGGCCGGGAGAGATACGCAGTATTTT	CASSQDRGRAGRDTQYF
TRBD1	TRBV11-1	.	TRBJ2-3	TGTGCCTGCAGCTTAGGGGGCTATGATTCAGATACGCAGTATTTT	CACSLGGYDSDTQYF
TRBD2	TRBV7-8	.	TRBJ2-3	TGTGCCATCAGCTTAGCCCAAGCGGGAGGGTCACATGGTACGCAGTATTTT	CAISLAQAGGSHGTQYF
.	TRBV28	.	TRBJ2-5	TGTGCCAGCATTCCTGCCGGGTTCTGGGGGAGAGAGACCCAGTACTTC	CASIPAGFWGRETQYF
.	TRBV6-1	.	TRBJ2-7	TGTGCCAGCAGTGAAGCTTGCTACGAGCTGTACTTC	CASSEACYELYF
TRBD2	TRBV11-3	.	TRBJ2-3	TGTGCCAGCAGTACAAGCGGGGGCATAGACACGCAGTATTTT	CASSTSGGIDTQYF
.	TRBV6-5	many	TRBJ2-2	TGTGCCAGCAGTTACCAACAGCCGAACACCGGGGAGCTGTTTTTT	CASSYQQPNTGELFF
.	TRBV11-1	.	TRBJ2-3	TGCGCCAGCAGCAGCAGGGGTCGGACAGATATGCAGTATTTT	CASSSRGRTDMQYF
TRBD2	TRBV5-5	.	TRBJ2-7	TGTGCCAGCATCTTAACAAGCGGGGACTACGAGCAGTACTTC	CASILTSGDYEQYF
TRBD2	TRBV4-2	.	TRBJ2-5	TGTGTCAGCAGCCAAAAACTAGCGGGAGCGGGAGAGACCCAGTACTTC	CVSSQKLAGAGETQYF
TRBD2	TRBV5-1	.	TRBJ2-1	TGCACCAGCTCCACTAGCGAGGGGAGCGGACATGAGCAGTTCTTC	CTSSTSEGSGHEQFF
.	TRBV6-1	.	TRBJ2-3	TGTGCCAGCAGTAATAGAGGGCAGACAGATACGCAGTATTTT	CASSNRGQTDTQYF
.	TRBV13	.	TRBJ2-3	TGTGCCAGCAGCTTAGAGGATATGCAGTATTTT	CASSLEDMQYF
.	TRBV4-2	.	TRBJ2-2	TGTGCCAGCAACCAAGAAACCACAGGGATATGGGCCGGGGAGCTGCTTTTT	CASNQETTGIWAGELLF
TRBD1	TRBV6-5	many	TRBJ2-7	TGTGCCAGCAGTTACCAGCGGCCGGGACAGGGTAGCGAGCAGTACTTC	CASSYQRPGQGSEQYF
.	TRBV4-1	.	TRBJ2-1	TGCGCCAGCAGCCAAGAGTGCTATGAGCAGTTTTTC	CASSQECYEQFF
.	TRBV29-1	many	TRBJ1-2	TGCAGCGTTGGGGTTATAGGGGAGGACGGCCACACCTTC	CSVGVIGEDGHTF
.	TRBV29-1	.	TRBJ1-3	TGCAGCGTTGGTGAAACATCTGTAAACACCATATATTTT	CSVGETSVNTIYF
.	TRBV25-1	.	TRBJ2-2	TGTGCCAGCAGTGACAGGGGACCACGCCGCACCGAGGAGCTGTTTTTT	CASSDRGPRRTEELFF
.	TRBV28	.	TRBJ2-6	TGTGCCAGCAGTTTGGCCGGCAGGGGAGACTCTGGGGCCAACGTCCTGACTTTC	CASSLAGRGDSGANVLTF
.	TRBV6-5	many	TRBJ2-7	TGTGCCAGCAGGCCGGTTTCGGGCGAGCAGTACTTC	CASRPVSGEQYF
.	TRBV7-8	once	TRBJ2-3	TGTGCCAGCAGCTTAGACAGTAGCACAGATATGCAGTATTTT	CASSLDSSTDMQYF
.	TRBV18	.	TRBJ2-7	TGTGCCAGCTCACCCCGGCAGGAGGCCCCCGAGTACTTC	CASSPRQEAPEYF
TRBD2	TRBV6-5	.	TRBJ2-1	TGTGCCAGCAGTTACTCGGGATCAGCGGGAGGCGCCACCTACAATGAGCAGTTCTTC	CASSYSGSAGGATYNEQFF
TRBD2	TRBV12-3/TRBV12-4	many	TRBJ2-2	TGTGCCAGCAGGCCCCCCCGGGTCCCCGGGACTAGCGGGAGAAGAAACACCGGGGAGCTGTTTTTT	CASRPPRVPGTSGRRNTGELFF
.	TRBV10-1	few	TRBJ2-5	TGCGCCAGCAGTGAGACCAAGGTTGGGGCAGGATCCCCATTCTTGGAGACCCAGTACTTC	CASSETKVGAGSPFLETQYF
.	TRBV7-9	few	TRBJ1-1	TGTGCCAGCAGCTTCGACGTGAACACTGAAGCTTTCTTT	CASSFDVNTEAFF
TRBD2	TRBV28	.	TRBJ2-7	TGTGCCAGCATGCAGCGGGAGACCGGAGGGCAGTACTTC	CASMQRETGGQYF
.	TRBV29-1	.	TRBJ1-2	TGCAGCGTTGTTCCGTCGACAGCCAATTATGGCTACACCTTC	CSVVPSTANYGYTF
.	TRBV5-1	.	TRBJ1-2	TGCGCCAGCAGCCCAGGACATGGAAGTCACTTC	CASSPGHGSHF
TRBD2	TRBV6-1	many	TRBJ2-3	TGTGCCAGCAGTGAAGCTAGCGGGAGGGCAGATACGCAGTATTTT	CASSEASGRADTQYF
TRBD1	TRBV12-3/TRBV12-4	many	TRBJ1-5	TGTGCCAGCAGTATGGGACAGGGAATTCAGCCCCAGCATTTT	CASSMGQGIQPQHF
.	TRBV5-5	.	TRBJ1-1	TGTGCCGGTAATCCTACAGGGTCTTCCCCTGAAGCTTTCTTT	CAGNPTGSSPEAFF
.	TRBV6-6	.	TRBJ2-5	TGTGATAGCAGCCTATTTAGACAGAGGGAGACCCAGTACTTC	CDSSLFRQRETQYF
.	TRBV6-6	.	TRBJ2-7	TGTGCCAGCATTATACCGGGCCTGAGCTCCTACGAGCTGTACTTC	CASIIPGLSSYELYF
.	TRBV19	few	TRBJ1-5	TGTGCCAGTAGTATTGTCCTGTGGGGGCAGCCCCAGCATTTT	CASSIVLWGQPQHF
.	TRBV4-1	few	TRBJ2-3	TGCGCCAGCAGCCTCGGTGCGGTACGGTCCGGAGGCACAGATACGCAGTATTTT	CASSLGAVRSGGTDTQYF
.	TRBV11-2	.	TRBJ2-5	TGTGCCAGCAGCTTTTTCCCCGGCAGCGGACAAGAGACCCAGTACTTC	CASSFFPGSGQETQYF
.	TRBV12-3/TRBV12-4	many	TRBJ2-7	TGTGCCAGCAGTTTAGCTGGGACACTCTCCTACGAGCAGTACTTC	CASSLAGTLSYEQYF
TRBD2	TRBV11-1	.	TRBJ2-1	TGTGCCAGCAGCCCTAGCGGGCCTAGATTCTACAATGAGCAGTTCTTC	CASSPSGPRFYNEQFF
.	TRBV11-2	.	TRBJ2-3	TGTGCCAGCAACTTAGGTGGCAACACAGATACGCAGTATTTT	CASNLGGNTDTQYF
TRBD1	TRBV28	few	TRBJ1-5	TGTGCCACCCAGGACAGGGGGAACCAGCCCCAGCATTTT	CATQDRGNQPQHF
TRBD2	TRBV12-3/TRBV12-4	many	TRBJ2-1	TGTGCCAGCAGCCGCGGGAGGGCGTCCTACAATGAGCAGTTCTTC	CASSRGRASYNEQFF
.	TRBV10-3	.	TRBJ2-3	TGTGCCATCAGTGACAGGGTACCTAGCACAGATACGCAGTATTTT	CAISDRVPSTDTQYF
.	TRBV6-5	once	TRBJ2-7	TGTGCTAGCAGTTACTCAAGGGGGGTCATATCCTACGAGCAGTACTTC	CASSYSRGVISYEQYF
.	TRBV11-2	.	TRBJ2-4	TGTGCCTGCAGCTTGGGAGGGGGGAACGGCTTTCAGTACTTC	CACSLGGGNGFQYF
TRBD2	TRBV10-3	many	TRBJ2-3	TGTGCCATCAGGGCGGGAGGCCTCGGAGATACGCAGTATTTT	CAIRAGGLGDTQYF
.	TRBV28	.	TRBJ1-2	TGTGCCAGCAGAAAAAGGGGGAGCAACTATGGCTACACCTTC	CASRKRGSNYGYTF
.	TRBV11-2	.	TRBJ2-1	TGTGGCAGCAATGACAGGTACCCTGAGCAGTTCTTC	CGSNDRYPEQFF
.	TRBV11-2	.	TRBJ1-1	TGTGCCCGCAGCTTAGGATACATTGAAGCTTTCTTT	CARSLGYIEAFF
.	TRBV2	few	TRBJ1-1	TGTGCCAGCAGTGTACTGGGGAACACTGAAGCTTTCTTT	CASSVLGNTEAFF
.	TRBV28	few	TRBJ2-1	TGTGCCAGCAGCCCAACGCGGGGAACCTACAATGAGCAGTTCTTC	CASSPTRGTYNEQFF
.	TRBV11-2	.	TRBJ2-7	TGTGCAAGCAGCCTAGGCGGGACTCTACCCTACGAGCAGAACTTC	CASSLGGTLPYEQNF
TRBD1	TRBV10-3	.	TRBJ2-1	TGTGCCATCAGTGGGTCGAGGGACAGGCTCTACAATGTGCAGTTCTTC	CAISGSRDRLYNVQFF
.	TRBV4-1	.	TRBJ2-2	TGTGTCAGCAGCCACTGGAGAGGGGTGAACACCGGGGAGCTGTTTTTT	CVSSHWRGVNTGELFF